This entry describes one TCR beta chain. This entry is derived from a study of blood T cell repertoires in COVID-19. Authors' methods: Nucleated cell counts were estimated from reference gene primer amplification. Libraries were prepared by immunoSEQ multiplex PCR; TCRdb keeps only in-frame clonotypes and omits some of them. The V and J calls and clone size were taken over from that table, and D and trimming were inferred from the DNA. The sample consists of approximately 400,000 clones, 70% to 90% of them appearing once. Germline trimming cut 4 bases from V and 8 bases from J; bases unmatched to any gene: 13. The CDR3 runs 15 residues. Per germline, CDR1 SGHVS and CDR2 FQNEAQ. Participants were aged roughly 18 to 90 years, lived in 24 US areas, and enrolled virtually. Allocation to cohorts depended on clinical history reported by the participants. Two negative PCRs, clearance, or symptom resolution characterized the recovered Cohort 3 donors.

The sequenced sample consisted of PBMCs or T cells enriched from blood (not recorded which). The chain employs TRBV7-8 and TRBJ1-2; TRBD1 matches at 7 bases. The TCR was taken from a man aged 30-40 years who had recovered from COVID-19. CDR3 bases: TGTGCCAGCAGCTCGGGACAGATGTTGGGTCCGGGCTACACCTTC. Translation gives CASSSGQMLGPGYTF.